The 11 T cell receptor beta chains listed next were all sequenced from one sample in a study of blood T cells in healthy people across ages. The use of a sample-barcoded 5' primer and a J-beta primer mix characterized a second PCR of 7 to 11 cycles. One entry per CDR3 protein results from TCRdb running MiXCR on the 5' RACE reads. The sample includes 1.5 million to 2 million distinct CDR3 sequences, around 35% of them seen just once. Specimen: blood. These receptors were taken from a young woman in good health.

This chain uses TRBV27 with TRBJ2-7, with D tentatively TRBD2 (6 bases). Trimming removed 2 bases from V and 3 bases from J, with 14 bases in between. This CDR3 spans 15 amino acids. CDR1 is MNHEY, CDR2 SMNVEV, per germline (reference sequence). The CDR3 here is CASSLAGRSYYEQYF. CDR3 bases: TGTGCCAGCAGTTTAGCGGGGAGGTCTTACTACGAGCAGTACTTC.

This clonotype has just a few counts. This rearrangement joins TRBV7-9 to TRBJ2-7, with D tentatively TRBD2 (5 bases). Trimming left V 5 bases short and J 0 bases short, with 17 bases between. Germline assignment: CDR1 SEHNR and CDR2 FQNEAQ (reference sequence). This CDR3 is 16 amino acids long. The CDR3 sequence: CASSNPRASRSYEQYF. The CDR3 bases are TGTGCCAGCAGCAATCCGAGGGCCTCCCGCTCCTACGAGCAGTACTTC.

The rearrangement uses TRBV12-3 or TRBV12-4 and TRBJ2-5; a possible D gene is TRBD1 (6 bases). V dropped 3 bases and J dropped 0 bases, with 11 bases sitting between them. The CDR3 is 15 amino acids. CDR3 region: CASSLNGDNQETQYF. CDR3 DNA: TGTGCCAGCAGTTTGAACGGGGACAACCAAGAGACCCAGTACTTC.

This clonotype was counted only a few times. This sequence joins TRBV20-1 and TRBJ2-1; D gene uncertain. CDR3 size: 12 residues. Per germline, CDR1 DFQATT and CDR2 SNEGSKA (reference sequence). With 0 bases removed from V and 15 bases from J, the gap between germline ends came to 15 bases. DNA for the CDR3: TGCAGTGCTAGAGATAGGCTGACGAGCTCGTTCTTC. This gives the protein CSARDRLTSSFF.

This clonotype was counted many times. The J gene is TRBJ2-5, the V gene TRBV7-9, with D unclear. There are 15 residues in the CDR3. V was trimmed by 1 base and J by 2 bases, leaving 11 bases between them. Germline-derived CDR1 and CDR2 are SEHNR and FQNEAQ (reference sequence). The CDR3 protein is CASSLERSPQETQYF. CDR3 sequence (DNA): TGTGCCAGCAGCTTAGAGAGGTCTCCGCAAGAGACCCAGTACTTC. Variable domain in full (rest from reference TRBV7-9 and TRBJ2-5): DTGVSQNPRHKITKRGQNVTFRCDPISEHNRLYWYRQTLGQGPEFLTYFQNEAQLEKSRLLSDRFSAERPKGSFSTLEIQRTEQGDSAMYLCASSLERSPQETQYFGPGTRLLVL.

This clonotype was counted at least ten times. This chain connects TRBV29-1 to TRBJ1-1; TRBD1 matches at 8 bases. This CDR3 has 13 amino acids. V gave up 6 bases and J gave up 1 base; unmatched junction bases: 4. Germline loops: CDR1 SQVTM, CDR2 ANQGSEA. The CDR3, as DNA: TGCAGCGTGGAGGGACAGGCGAACACTGAAGCTTTCTTT. It yields the protein CSVEGQANTEAFF. The entire variable domain, with the rest obtained from reference TRBV29-1 and TRBJ1-1, is as follows: SAVISQKPSRDICQRGTSLTIQCQVDSQVTMMFWYRQQPGQSLTLIATANQGSEATYESGFVIDKFPISRPNLTFSTLTVSNMSPEDSSIYLCSVEGQANTEAFFGQGTRLTVV.

This clonotype was seen a few times. The chain uses TRBV28 and TRBJ2-7; 7 bases are a match to TRBD1. The CDR3 totals 14 residues. V lost 7 bases, J lost 1 base, and 7 bases stayed unmatched. Germline CDR1 is MDHEN and CDR2 is SYDVKM. CDR3 sequence: CASTKNRGSYEQYF. The CDR3 DNA reads as TGTGCCAGCACCAAAAACAGGGGTTCCTACGAGCAGTACTTC.

This chain uses TRBV24-1 with TRBJ1-2, with 9 bases aligning to TRBD1. The CDR3 spans 15 residues. With V trimmed by 4 bases and J by 8 bases, 10 bases remained unmatched. CDR1 and CDR2 (germline): KGHDR, SFDVKD. CDR3 coding DNA: TGTGCCACCAGTGACCTGACAGGGGGGATCTGGGGCTACACCTTC. It specifies CATSDLTGGIWGYTF.

This clonotype came up a few times. V gene TRBV6-1 combines with J gene TRBJ2-1, with 11 bases lining up with TRBD1. CDR3 length: 18 amino acids. J was trimmed by 9 bases and V by 6 bases; bases with no gene match: 19. Germline V gene lookup returns CDR1 MNHNS and CDR2 SASEGT. The CDR3 DNA is TGTGCCAGCAGCACATCAAAACTAGGACAGGGGGCTTGGAGTGAGCAGTTCTTC. Translation gives CASSTSKLGQGAWSEQFF.

The chain recombines TRBV15 with TRBJ2-1, with 12 bases that match TRBD1. Germline V gene data show CDR1 as LNHNV and CDR2 as YYDKDF (reference sequence). The trim removed 2 bases at V and 8 bases at J, leaving 7 bases unmatched. CDR3 length: 16 amino acids. CDR3 sequence reads: CATSRSPGQGAHEQFF. CDR3 sequence (DNA): TGTGCCACCAGCAGATCCCCGGGACAGGGGGCCCATGAGCAGTTCTTC.

At least ten counts were recorded for this clonotype. CDR3 loop: CASSQVGRGTYEQYF. CDR3 sequence (DNA): TGCGCCAGCAGCCAAGTAGGCAGGGGGACCTACGAGCAGTACTTC. The chain has TRBV4-1 and TRBJ2-7; TRBD1 aligns across 7 bases. CDR1 is MGHRA and CDR2 is YSYEKL in the germline V gene. This CDR3 region has 15 residues. With 1 base clipped from V and 2 bases from J, the junction kept 5 bases outside the gene matches.